The 17 T cell receptor beta chains presented below share a single source sample, sequenced in a study of blood T cell repertoires in COVID-19. The assay was immunoSEQ multiplex PCR, and TCRdb's table has in-frame clones only and misses some. The sample consists of approximately 26,000 clones, approximately 90% of them appearing once. The sequenced sample consisted of peripheral blood. These receptors were obtained from a human donor in a cohort sampled during active COVID-19.

The chain links TRBV27 to TRBJ2-7; 11 bases line up with TRBD2. V was clipped by 5 bases and J by 1 base; unmatched bases: 10. This CDR3 is built from 17 residues. The germline CDR1 and CDR2 sequences are MNHEY and SMNVEV (reference sequence). As DNA, the CDR3 is TGTGCCAGCAGTACCCGATCAAGACTAGCGGGGTCCTACGAGCAGTACTTC. Translating gives CASSTRSRLAGSYEQYF.

The CDR3 coding sequence is TGTGCCAGCAGCCCCAGGGGTCTCGGAAACACCATATATTTT. This encodes CASSPRGLGNTIYF. This chain connects TRBV13 to TRBJ1-3, with a possible D match to TRBD1 (6 bases). V dropped 5 bases and J dropped 4 bases, with 12 bases sitting between them. CDR3 length: 14 amino acids. CDR1 and CDR2 from the germline V gene are PRHDT and FYEKMQ (reference sequence).

This chain joins TRBV13 and TRBJ1-5; TRBD1 aligns across 8 bases. This CDR3 region has 15 residues. CDR1 and CDR2 from the germline V gene are PRHDT and FYEKMQ (reference sequence). With 4 bases clipped from V and 6 bases from J, the junction kept 8 bases outside the gene matches. The CDR3 loop reads CASSSQGAPTQPQHF. CDR3 bases: TGTGCCAGCAGCTCGCAGGGGGCGCCCACTCAGCCCCAGCATTTT.

V gene TRBV6-5 combines with J gene TRBJ2-6; TRBD1 agrees at 9 bases. Germline CDR1 and CDR2: MNHEY and SVGAGI. Trimming at V came to 6 bases and at J to 3 bases, leaving 3 bases not matched to a gene. The CDR3 runs 15 residues. CDR3 sequence (DNA): TGTGCCAGCAGCAGACAGGGGGATGGGGCCAACGTCCTGACTTTC. It codes for CASSRQGDGANVLTF.

The V and J genes are TRBV5-1 and TRBJ2-5; 8 nucleotides align to TRBD2. Germline V lookup: CDR1 SGHRS, CDR2 YFSETQ. Unmatched junction bases numbered 11, after V lost 4 bases and J lost 3 bases. This CDR3 has 16 residues. CDR3 amino acids: CASSPLVYSGEETQYF. CDR3 DNA sequence: TGCGCCAGCAGCCCTTTGGTTTATAGCGGGGAAGAGACCCAGTACTTC. Drawing the rest from reference TRBV5-1 and TRBJ2-5, the complete variable domain is KAGVTQTPRYLIKTRGQQVTLSCSPISGHRSVSWYQQTPGQGLQFLFEYFSETQRNKGNFPGRFSGRQFSNSRSEMNVSTLELGDSALYLCASSPLVYSGEETQYFGPGTRLLVL.

The rearrangement links TRBV11-2 to TRBJ2-1, with 10 bases aligning to TRBD2. Germline lookup yields CDR1 SGHAT and CDR2 FQNNGV. There are 15 residues in the CDR3. The V gene end was trimmed by 5 bases and the J gene end by 3 bases; junction bases not matched to a gene: 4. The CDR3 DNA is TGTGCCAGCAGCCCCCTAGCGGGAGTCTACAATGAGCAGTTCTTC. It encodes CASSPLAGVYNEQFF.

The gene calls are TRBV2 and TRBJ1-6; D is unresolved. Between the trimmed V and J ends, which lost 5 bases and 6 bases, there was a span of 11 bases. The CDR3 length is 14 residues. CDR1 and CDR2 (germline): SNHLY, FYNNEI. CDR3 region: CASSPRTANSPLHF. CDR3 nucleotide sequence: TGTGCCAGCAGTCCTCGGACTGCTAATTCACCCCTCCACTTT.

The CDR3 reads CASSPWTSGGNEQFF. The DNA of the CDR3 is TGTGCCAGCAGCCCTTGGACTAGCGGGGGTAATGAGCAGTTCTTC. The rearrangement links TRBV3-1 (or the pseudogene TRBV3-2) to TRBJ2-1, with 13 bases matching TRBD2. J gave up 7 bases and V 4 bases, and 4 bases lay outside the gene matches. Germline CDR1 and CDR2: LGHDT and YNNKEL (reference sequence). This CDR3 is built from 15 residues.

V and J are TRBV3-1 (or the pseudogene TRBV3-2) and TRBJ2-5, with D perhaps TRBD2 (6 bases). The CDR3 loop spans 13 amino acids. Trimming took 3 bases from V and 5 from J, leaving 10 bases between them. CDR1 is LGHDT and CDR2 is YNNKEL in the germline V gene (reference sequence). The DNA of the CDR3 is TGTGCCAGCAGCCATCGGGGGAGGGAGACCCAGTACTTC. Its translation is CASSHRGRETQYF.

CDR3 coding DNA: TGTGCCAGCAGCCAGGAGGGGCGGCGAGAGACCCAGTACTTC. This encodes CASSQEGRRETQYF. This chain links TRBV3-1 (or the pseudogene TRBV3-2) with TRBJ2-5, with D maybe TRBD2 (6 bases). Germline CDR1 is LGHDT and CDR2 is YNNKEL (reference sequence). There are 14 residues in the CDR3. Between the trimmed V and J ends, which lost 3 bases and 4 bases, there was a span of 12 bases.

This rearrangement joins TRBV9 to TRBJ1-3; no clear D gene. This CDR3 has 12 amino acids. V lost 3 bases to trimming and J lost 4 bases, with 5 bases between them. Germline V gene sequence: CDR1 SGDLS, CDR2 YYNGEE. For the CDR3, the DNA is TGTGCCAGCAGCGCGAGGGGAAACACCATATATTTT. It specifies CASSARGNTIYF.

The rearrangement links TRBV2 to TRBJ1-2; TRBD1 aligns across 7 bases. CDR1 and CDR2 (germline): SNHLY, FYNNEI. With V trimmed by 5 bases and J by 8 bases, 11 bases remained unmatched. There are 14 residues in the CDR3. This CDR3 is CASSPTRQGGGYTF. In DNA form, the CDR3 reads TGTGCCAGCAGTCCGACACGACAGGGCGGCGGCTACACCTTC.

The sample holds one count of this clone. The chain links TRBV28 to TRBJ1-2; tentative D call: TRBD1 (6 bases). The germline V gene has CDR1 MDHEN and CDR2 SYDVKM. Trimming took 6 bases from V and 4 from J, leaving 18 bases between them. CDR3 size: 15 residues. The CDR3 here is CASSRPTGSGYGYTF. The CDR3 bases are TGTGCCAGCAGCCGTCCAACAGGGAGTGGCTATGGCTACACCTTC.

V and J are TRBV19 and TRBJ2-2; D perhaps matches TRBD1 (6 bases). V lost 7 bases and J 4 bases, leaving 22 bases between the germline ends. The length of the CDR3 is 17 residues. CDR1 and CDR2 from the germline V gene are LNHDA and SQIVND (reference sequence). The CDR3 DNA follows: TGTGCCAGTACCCCGAACAGGGAGATGACAGGCACCGGGGAGCTGTTTTTT. Translating it yields CASTPNREMTGTGELFF. Complete variable domain (other parts from reference TRBV19 and TRBJ2-2): DGGITQSPKYLFRKEGQNVTLSCEQNLNHDAMYWYRQDPGQGLRLIYYSQIVNDFQKGDIAEGYSVSREKKESFPLTVTSAQKNPTAFYLCASTPNREMTGTGELFFGEGSRLTVL.

CDR3 nucleotides: TGTGCCAGCAGTTACCCTCCCGGTCTAGCGGGAAGAGAGACCCAGTACTTC. Protein product: CASSYPPGLAGRETQYF. The chain carries TRBV6-2 or TRBV6-3 and TRBJ2-5; 9 bases line up with TRBD2. The CDR3 has 17 amino acids. The V gene end was trimmed by 2 bases and the J gene end by 4 bases; junction bases not matched to a gene: 11. Germline CDR1 and CDR2: MNHEY and SVGEGT.

This clone was picked up one time. The rearrangement joins TRBV19 to TRBJ2-7; 10 bases agree with TRBD1. V shed 2 bases, J shed 5 bases, and the junction held 9 bases outside the gene matches. The CDR3 length is 16 residues. Germline V gene sequence: CDR1 LNHDA, CDR2 SQIVND (reference sequence). The DNA for the CDR3 is TGTGCCAGTAGTATAAAATTGGGACAGGGGATTCACGAGCAGTACTTC. This translates into CASSIKLGQGIHEQYF.

This rearrangement joins TRBV5-4 to TRBJ2-2; 11 nucleotides align to TRBD2. V dropped 4 bases and J dropped 1; count of bases not matched to a gene: 3. The germline V gene encodes CDR1 SGHNT and CDR2 YYREEE (reference sequence). This CDR3 region has 16 residues. CDR3 loop: CASSLGLAVNTGELFF. The DNA of the CDR3 is TGTGCCAGCAGCCTGGGACTAGCGGTGAACACCGGGGAGCTGTTTTTT.